This note documents a single T cell receptor beta chain sequence. Different DNA sequences within this sample yield the same CDR3. CDR1 is MNHNS, CDR2 SASEGT, per germline. V lost 2 bases and J 1 base, leaving 11 bases between the germline ends. The CDR3 has 16 amino acids. Data came from immunoSEQ multiplex PCR; TCRdb stores just in-frame clones and leaves some out. This sample has roughly 330,000 clones; 70% to 90% occur once, and the top ten carry approximately 5.3%. These data originate in a study of blood T cell repertoires in COVID-19. Participant age was roughly 18 to 95 years, and participants resided in 20 to 30 US areas. Participants had their cohort set by participant-reported clinical history.

This receptor was obtained from a woman under 40 who had recovered from COVID-19. Sequencing was done on a sample of PBMCs or T cells enriched from blood (not recorded which). V usage is TRBV6-1 and J usage is TRBJ2-2; weak D call: TRBD1 (5 bases). The CDR3 nucleotides read TGTGCCAGCAGTGAACAAACAGGAATGAACACCGGGGAGCTGTTTTTT. Translating gives CASSEQTGMNTGELFF.